The clone carrying this TCR beta chain was detected a few times. Its antigen remains unknown. This sample stems from a study of STAT5B mutations in CD4+ large granular lymphocyte leukemia. The study, taken as a whole, reports: Main leukemic clonotypes were patient-specific, but around 25% appeared at low frequency elsewhere.

Germline CDR1 is MNHNS and CDR2 is SASEGT. CDR3 length equals 14 residues. V shed 3 bases and J shed 0 bases, with 3 bases lying between them. This table comes from immunoSEQ multiplex PCR, and its TCRdb copy is limited to in-frame clones, with some not included. The sample lists around 33,000 clones, 69% occurring once. The TCR comes from a human donor in good health. Sequencing used CD4+ T cells from blood buffy coats. The chain couples TRBV6-1 to TRBJ1-6; D not certain. CDR3 protein: CASSDGSYNSPLHF. In DNA form, the CDR3 reads TGTGCCAGCAGTGACGGCTCCTATAATTCACCCCTCCACTTT.